A selection of T cell receptor beta chains follows, all from one sample in a study of blood T cell repertoires in COVID-19. Libraries were prepared by immunoSEQ multiplex PCR; TCRdb keeps only in-frame clonotypes and omits some of them. There are 350,000 to 400,000 clones in the sample; around 87% occur only once, and roughly 2% lies in the top ten. Material for sequencing was PBMCs or T cells enriched from blood (not recorded which). These receptors all stem from a middle-aged man in a cohort exposed to, infected with or recovered from COVID-19 (not recorded which). The CDR3 runs from the conserved cysteine through the conserved F or W. A D gene is named only where the DNA matches it firmly. Clone size is stated in some rows and not others, as once, few, many or a class when expanded.

j_gene: TRBJ2-3
d_gene: -
abundance: once
v_gene: TRBV28
CDR3aa: CASSSPHIDTQYF
CDR3nt: TGTGCCAGCAGTTCCCCCCACATAGATACGCAGTATTTT

j_gene: TRBJ2-2
d_gene: -
abundance: -
v_gene: TRBV11-1
CDR3aa: CASSLGRTNTGELFF
CDR3nt: TGTGCCAGCAGCTTAGGCAGGACGAACACCGGGGAGCTGTTTTTT

j_gene: TRBJ1-1
d_gene: -
abundance: -
v_gene: TRBV7-9
CDR3aa: CASTLQGMNTEAFF
CDR3nt: TGTGCCAGCACCCTTCAGGGGATGAACACTGAAGCTTTCTTT

j_gene: TRBJ2-7
d_gene: -
abundance: -
v_gene: TRBV28
CDR3aa: CASSLTHRSKRRANEQYF
CDR3nt: TGTGCCAGCAGTTTGACTCACCGTAGCAAGAGACGAGCAAACGAGCAGTACTTC

j_gene: TRBJ2-1
d_gene: -
abundance: -
v_gene: TRBV5-4
CDR3aa: CASSSHQLSSYNEQFF
CDR3nt: TGTGCCAGCAGCTCCCATCAACTGAGCTCCTACAATGAGCAGTTCTTC

j_gene: TRBJ2-7
d_gene: TRBD2
abundance: few
v_gene: TRBV9
CDR3aa: CASSAVAGGAYEQYF
CDR3nt: TGTGCCAGCAGCGCCGTAGCGGGAGGGGCCTACGAGCAGTACTTC

j_gene: TRBJ1-1
d_gene: -
abundance: -
v_gene: TRBV2
CDR3aa: CASSFPGLAKSTEAFF
CDR3nt: TGTGCCAGCAGTTTTCCCGGACTTGCAAAGAGTACTGAAGCTTTCTTT

j_gene: TRBJ2-1
d_gene: TRBD2
abundance: -
v_gene: TRBV5-1
CDR3aa: CASSSLSGSAYNEQFF
CDR3nt: TGCGCCAGCAGCTCCCTGAGCGGGAGTGCCTACAATGAGCAGTTCTTC

j_gene: TRBJ1-5
d_gene: -
abundance: -
v_gene: TRBV2
CDR3aa: CASSGSLYSNQPQHF
CDR3nt: TGTGCCAGCAGTGGGAGCCTCTATAGCAATCAGCCCCAGCATTTT

j_gene: TRBJ1-1
d_gene: TRBD1
abundance: -
v_gene: TRBV7-9
CDR3aa: CASSFDRVKDTEAFF
CDR3nt: TGTGCCAGCAGCTTCGACAGGGTGAAAGACACTGAAGCTTTCTTT

j_gene: TRBJ2-5
d_gene: TRBD1
abundance: once
v_gene: TRBV18
CDR3aa: CASSPSHGTAQETQYF
CDR3nt: TGTGCCAGCTCACCATCTCACGGGACAGCCCAAGAGACCCAGTACTTC

j_gene: TRBJ1-1
d_gene: -
abundance: -
v_gene: TRBV9
CDR3aa: CASSVGRNQLGTEAFF
CDR3nt: TGTGCCAGCAGCGTTGGGAGGAATCAATTGGGTACTGAAGCTTTCTTT

j_gene: TRBJ2-1
d_gene: TRBD2
abundance: -
v_gene: TRBV2
CDR3aa: CASSLGGTSENEQFF
CDR3nt: TGTGCCAGCAGCCTTGGGGGGACTAGCGAGAATGAGCAGTTCTTC

j_gene: TRBJ2-7
d_gene: TRBD2
abundance: -
v_gene: TRBV3-1/TRBV3-2
CDR3aa: CASSQEGGRATEQYF
CDR3nt: TGTGCCAGCAGCCAAGAGGGAGGGAGGGCCACCGAGCAGTACTTC

j_gene: TRBJ1-2
d_gene: TRBD1
abundance: -
v_gene: TRBV28
CDR3aa: CASSLQDRGPFGYTF
CDR3nt: TGTGCCAGCAGTTTACAGGACAGGGGCCCGTTTGGCTACACCTTC

j_gene: TRBJ2-7
d_gene: TRBD1
abundance: -
v_gene: TRBV5-5
CDR3aa: CASSLGTGYEQYF
CDR3nt: TGTGCCAGCAGCTTGGGGACAGGCTACGAGCAGTACTTC

j_gene: TRBJ2-4
d_gene: -
abundance: -
v_gene: TRBV30
CDR3aa: CAWMQLEGAKNIQYF
CDR3nt: TGTGCCTGGATGCAGTTGGAGGGAGCCAAAAACATTCAGTACTTC

j_gene: TRBJ1-5
d_gene: -
abundance: -
v_gene: TRBV6-5
CDR3aa: CATMRNSNQPQHF
CDR3nt: TGTGCCACCATGAGGAATAGCAATCAGCCCCAGCATTTT

j_gene: TRBJ2-2
d_gene: TRBD2
abundance: -
v_gene: TRBV2
CDR3aa: CASSTGGWGELFF
CDR3nt: TGTGCCAGCAGTACGGGAGGGTGGGGGGAGCTGTTTTTT

j_gene: TRBJ2-6
d_gene: -
abundance: -
v_gene: TRBV9
CDR3aa: CASSSPQGSGANVLTF
CDR3nt: TGTGCCAGCAGCTCCCCGCAGGGGAGTGGGGCCAACGTCCTGACTTTC

j_gene: TRBJ1-4
d_gene: -
abundance: -
v_gene: TRBV2
CDR3aa: CASSEILPTDLIEKLFF
CDR3nt: TGTGCCAGCAGTGAAATCCTTCCCACAGACCTGATTGAAAAACTGTTTTTT

j_gene: TRBJ2-5
d_gene: TRBD2
abundance: -
v_gene: TRBV4-1
CDR3aa: CASSGLAGVGETQYF
CDR3nt: TGCGCCAGCAGCGGACTAGCGGGAGTAGGCGAGACCCAGTACTTC